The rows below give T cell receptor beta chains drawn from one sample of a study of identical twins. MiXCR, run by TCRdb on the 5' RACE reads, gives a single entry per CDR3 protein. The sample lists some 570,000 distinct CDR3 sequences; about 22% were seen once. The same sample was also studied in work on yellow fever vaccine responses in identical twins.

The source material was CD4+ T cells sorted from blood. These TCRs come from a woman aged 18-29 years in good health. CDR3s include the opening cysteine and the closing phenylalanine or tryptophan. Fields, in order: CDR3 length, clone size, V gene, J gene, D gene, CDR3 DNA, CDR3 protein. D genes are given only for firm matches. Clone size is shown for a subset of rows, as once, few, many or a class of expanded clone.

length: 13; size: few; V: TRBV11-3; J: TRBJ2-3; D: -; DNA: TGTGCCAGCAGCTTAGCTATTGGGGATACGCAGTATTTT; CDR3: CASSLAIGDTQYF
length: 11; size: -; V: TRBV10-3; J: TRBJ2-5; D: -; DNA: TGTCCCACGAGTGGGTCGGAGACCCAGTACTTC; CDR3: CPTSGSETQYF
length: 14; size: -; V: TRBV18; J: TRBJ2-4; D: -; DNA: TGTGCCAGCTCCCACGAAGTAGCCAAAAACATTCAGTACTTC; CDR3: CASSHEVAKNIQYF
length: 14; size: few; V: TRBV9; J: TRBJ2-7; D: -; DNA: TGTGCCAGCAGCGTCGGGGAGGCTCCCTACGAGCAGTACTTC; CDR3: CASSVGEAPYEQYF
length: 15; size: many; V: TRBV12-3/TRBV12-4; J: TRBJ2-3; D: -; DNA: TGCGCCAGCAGCTTAGGAGGCGGGAGCACAGATACGCAGTATTTT; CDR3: CASSLGGGSTDTQYF
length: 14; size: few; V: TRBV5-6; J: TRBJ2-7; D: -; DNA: TGTGCCAGCAGCTTACCGGGAGCTAGGTACGAGCAGTACTTC; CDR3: CASSLPGARYEQYF
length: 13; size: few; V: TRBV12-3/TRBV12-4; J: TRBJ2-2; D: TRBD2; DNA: TGTGCCAGCAGAGCGGGAGGTCCCGGGGAGCTGTTTTTT; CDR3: CASRAGGPGELFF
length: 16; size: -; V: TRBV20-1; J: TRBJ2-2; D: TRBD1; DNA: TGCAGTGCTAGACCACAGGGGGCCGGGAACACCGGGGAGCTGTTTTTT; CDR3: CSARPQGAGNTGELFF
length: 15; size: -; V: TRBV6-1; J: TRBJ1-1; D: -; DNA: TGTGCCAGCAACGGCCGCGCTATCATGAACACTGAAGCTTTCTTT; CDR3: CASNGRAIMNTEAFF
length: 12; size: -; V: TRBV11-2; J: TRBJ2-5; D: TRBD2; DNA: TGTGCCAGCAGACTAGCGGGAGAGACCCAGTACTTC; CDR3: CASRLAGETQYF
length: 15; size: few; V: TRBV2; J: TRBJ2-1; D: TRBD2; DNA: TGTGCCAGCTCGTTAGCGGGAAATAGATACAATGAGCAGTTCTTC; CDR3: CASSLAGNRYNEQFF
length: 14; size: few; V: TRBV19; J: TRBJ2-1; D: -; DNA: TGTGCCAGTAGTACCCCTCGGGCAGGGCATGAGCAGTTCTTC; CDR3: CASSTPRAGHEQFF
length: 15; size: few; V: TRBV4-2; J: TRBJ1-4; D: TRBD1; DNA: TGTGCCAGCAGCCAAGACTGGACAGGGCTGGTGGAACTGTTTTTT; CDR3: CASSQDWTGLVELFF
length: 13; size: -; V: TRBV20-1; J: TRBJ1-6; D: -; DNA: TGCAGTGCTAGGGGGCCCCATAATTCACCCCTCCACTTT; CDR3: CSARGPHNSPLHF
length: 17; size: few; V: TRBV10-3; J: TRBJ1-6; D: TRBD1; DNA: TGTGCCACCCAACCGGGACAGGGGCCCTCCTATAATTCACCCCTCCACTTT; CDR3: CATQPGQGPSYNSPLHF
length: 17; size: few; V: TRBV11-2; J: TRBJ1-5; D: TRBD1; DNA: TGTGCCAGCAGCTTAGGGCAGGGGGCTGGTAGCAATCAGCCCCAGCATTTT; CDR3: CASSLGQGAGSNQPQHF
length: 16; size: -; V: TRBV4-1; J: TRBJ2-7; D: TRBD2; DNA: TGCGCCAGCAGTCCTCAGGTGGGACTAGCCTCCTACGAGCAGTACTTC; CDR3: CASSPQVGLASYEQYF
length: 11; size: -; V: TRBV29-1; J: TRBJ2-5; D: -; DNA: TGCAGCGCAGGGGAGGGAGAGACCCAGTACTTC; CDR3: CSAGEGETQYF
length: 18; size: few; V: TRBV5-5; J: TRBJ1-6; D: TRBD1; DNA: TGTGCCAGCAGCTTGGGTGACAGGGTGTCTTCGCGGAATTCACCCCTCCACTTT; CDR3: CASSLGDRVSSRNSPLHF
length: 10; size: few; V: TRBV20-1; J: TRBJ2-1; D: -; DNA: TGCAGTGCTCTCAGGAGCGAGCAGTTCTTC; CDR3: CSALRSEQFF
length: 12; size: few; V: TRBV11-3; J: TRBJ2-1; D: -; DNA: TGTGCCAGCAGCTCGGACCGTGGGGAGCAGTTCTTC; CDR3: CASSSDRGEQFF
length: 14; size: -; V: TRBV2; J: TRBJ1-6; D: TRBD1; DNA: TGTGCCAGCAGCCCACAGGGGTCTAATTCACCCCTCCACTTT; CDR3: CASSPQGSNSPLHF
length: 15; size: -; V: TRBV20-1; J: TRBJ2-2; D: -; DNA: TGCAGTGCTAGAGACTACCAGTCTCTCTTCGGGGAGCTGTTTTTT; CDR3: CSARDYQSLFGELFF
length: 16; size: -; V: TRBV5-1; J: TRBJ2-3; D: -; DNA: TGCGCCAGCAGCTTTTCCTCCCCAGAGAGCACAGATACGCAGTATTTT; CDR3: CASSFSSPESTDTQYF
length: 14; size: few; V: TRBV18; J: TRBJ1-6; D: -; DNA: TGTGCCAGCTCACCAGGGCAGGGTGGTTCACCCCTCCACTTT; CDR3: CASSPGQGGSPLHF
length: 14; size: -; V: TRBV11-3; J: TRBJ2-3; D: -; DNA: TGTGCCAGCAGCCCAGGGGTGAGAAGGAATACGCAGTATTTT; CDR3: CASSPGVRRNTQYF
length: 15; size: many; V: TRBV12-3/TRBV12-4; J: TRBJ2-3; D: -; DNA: TGTGCCAGCAGTTTCCGTAGCGGAAGCACAGATACGCAGTATTTT; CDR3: CASSFRSGSTDTQYF
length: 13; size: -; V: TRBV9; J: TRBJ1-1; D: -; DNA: TGTGCCAGCAGCGTGAACACAAACACTGAAGCTTTCTTT; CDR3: CASSVNTNTEAFF
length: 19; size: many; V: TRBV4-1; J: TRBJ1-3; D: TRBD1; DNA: TGCGCCAGCAGCCAAGATTTCGTACCCGGGACAGGGCAAGGAAACACCATATATTTT; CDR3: CASSQDFVPGTGQGNTIYF
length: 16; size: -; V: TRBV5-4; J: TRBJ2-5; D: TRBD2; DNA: TGTGCCAGCAGCGGCGGACTAGCGGGGGGGGAAGAGACCCAGTACTTC; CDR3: CASSGGLAGGEETQYF
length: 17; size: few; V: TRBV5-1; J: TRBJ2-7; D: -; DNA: TGCGCCAGCAGCTTGAATCCGGGTGGGCAGGGGAGATACGAGCAGTACTTC; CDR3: CASSLNPGGQGRYEQYF
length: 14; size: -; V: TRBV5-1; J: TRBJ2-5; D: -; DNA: TGCGCCAGCAGCTCTAGTGGAAACCAAGAGACCCAGTACTTC; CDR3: CASSSSGNQETQYF
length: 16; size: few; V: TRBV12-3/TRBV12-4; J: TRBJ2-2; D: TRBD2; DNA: TGTGCCAGCAGTCCACCTAGCGGGGAAAACACCGGGGAGCTGTTTTTT; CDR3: CASSPPSGENTGELFF
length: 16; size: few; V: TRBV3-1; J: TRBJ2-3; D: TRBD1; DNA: TGTGCCAGCAGCCGCAAGGGAGGGACAGGGTTTGAAACGCAGTATTTT; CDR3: CASSRKGGTGFETQYF
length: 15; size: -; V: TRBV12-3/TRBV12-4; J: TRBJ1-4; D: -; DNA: TGTGCCAGCAGTCTCCTCGGGGGATCGAGTGAAAAACTGTTTTTT; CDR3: CASSLLGGSSEKLFF
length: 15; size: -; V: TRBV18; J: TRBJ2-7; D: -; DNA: TGTGCCAGCTCACCCCCATCTGGTCCCCTTTACGAGCAGTACTTC; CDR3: CASSPPSGPLYEQYF
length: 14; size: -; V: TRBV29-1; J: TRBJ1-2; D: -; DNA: TGCAGCGTACTACTCCAGGGCCGGAACTATGGCTACACCTTC; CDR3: CSVLLQGRNYGYTF
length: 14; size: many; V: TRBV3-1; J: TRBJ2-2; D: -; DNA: TGTGCCAGCAGCCGAGGGACGGGGAACGGGGAGCTGTTTTTT; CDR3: CASSRGTGNGELFF
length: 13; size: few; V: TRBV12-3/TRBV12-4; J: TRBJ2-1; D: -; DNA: TGTGCCAGCAGTTTAGTAAGCACCAATGAGCAGTTCTTC; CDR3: CASSLVSTNEQFF
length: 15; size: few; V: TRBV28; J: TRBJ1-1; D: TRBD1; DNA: TGTGCCAGCAGTTCGACAGGGGCAATGAACACTGAAGCTTTCTTT; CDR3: CASSSTGAMNTEAFF
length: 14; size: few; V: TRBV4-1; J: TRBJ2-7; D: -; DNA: TGCGCCAGCAGCCAAGATCGAGACAGTTACGAGCAGTACTTC; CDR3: CASSQDRDSYEQYF
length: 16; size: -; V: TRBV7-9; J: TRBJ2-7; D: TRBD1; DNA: TGTGCCAGCAGCCCCCAGCTGGTACAGGGGGCTGGCGAGCAGTACTTC; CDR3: CASSPQLVQGAGEQYF
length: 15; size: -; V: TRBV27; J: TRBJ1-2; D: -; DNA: TGTGCCAGCAGTTTAGATGGCAATTTTAACTATGGCTACACCTTC; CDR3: CASSLDGNFNYGYTF
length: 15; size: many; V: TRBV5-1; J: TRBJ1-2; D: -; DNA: TGCGCCAGCAGCTCAAACCAGGGTTCTAACTATGGCTACACCTTC; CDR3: CASSSNQGSNYGYTF
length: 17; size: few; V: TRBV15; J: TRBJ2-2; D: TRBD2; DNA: TGTGCCACCAGCAGAGCGGGACTAGCGGGAGGGAACGGGGAGCTGTTTTTT; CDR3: CATSRAGLAGGNGELFF